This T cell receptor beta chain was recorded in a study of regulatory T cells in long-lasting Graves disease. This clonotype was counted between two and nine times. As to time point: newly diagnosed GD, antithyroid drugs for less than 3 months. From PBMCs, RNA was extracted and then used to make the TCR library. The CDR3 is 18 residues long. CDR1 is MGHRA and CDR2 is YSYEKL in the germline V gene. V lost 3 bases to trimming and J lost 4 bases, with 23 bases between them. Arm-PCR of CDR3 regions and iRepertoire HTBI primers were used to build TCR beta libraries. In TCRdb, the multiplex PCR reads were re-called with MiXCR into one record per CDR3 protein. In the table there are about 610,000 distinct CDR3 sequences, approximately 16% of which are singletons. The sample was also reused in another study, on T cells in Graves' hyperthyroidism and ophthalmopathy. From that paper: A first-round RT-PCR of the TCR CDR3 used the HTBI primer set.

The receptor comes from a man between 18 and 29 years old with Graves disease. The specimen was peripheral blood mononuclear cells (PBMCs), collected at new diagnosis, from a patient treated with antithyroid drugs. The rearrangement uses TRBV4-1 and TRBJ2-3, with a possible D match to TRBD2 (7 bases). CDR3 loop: CASSHRGAPGEGPDTQYF. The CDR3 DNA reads TGCGCCAGCAGCCACCGGGGGGCCCCGGGAGAGGGTCCAGATACGCAGTATTTT.